This T cell receptor beta chain emerged from a study of response to subunit inactivated influenza vaccine. Study observations and caveats: Every seasonal influenza vaccination brings in few new T cells, the authors suggested.

This CDR3 region has 15 residues. V shed 1 base and J 5 bases; nucleotides not matched to a gene: 6. Worth noting for this clonotype: What it recognizes is unknown.

From the RT-PCR reads, TCRdb called clonotypes with MiXCR, one entry per CDR3 protein. The table lists about 530,000 distinct CDR3 sequences, about 12% of them singletons, with around 9.6% in the top ten. Specimen: PBMCs from blood, collected on the day of vaccination. This TCR was recovered from a man between 50 and 59 years old who received an inactivated influenza vaccine. The J gene is TRBJ2-5, the V gene TRBV12-3 or TRBV12-4, with 8 nucleotides matching TRBD1. The CDR3 DNA sequence: TGTGCCAGCAGTTTAGGCGACAGGGGACCCGAGACCCAGTACTTC. Its protein product is CASSLGDRGPETQYF.